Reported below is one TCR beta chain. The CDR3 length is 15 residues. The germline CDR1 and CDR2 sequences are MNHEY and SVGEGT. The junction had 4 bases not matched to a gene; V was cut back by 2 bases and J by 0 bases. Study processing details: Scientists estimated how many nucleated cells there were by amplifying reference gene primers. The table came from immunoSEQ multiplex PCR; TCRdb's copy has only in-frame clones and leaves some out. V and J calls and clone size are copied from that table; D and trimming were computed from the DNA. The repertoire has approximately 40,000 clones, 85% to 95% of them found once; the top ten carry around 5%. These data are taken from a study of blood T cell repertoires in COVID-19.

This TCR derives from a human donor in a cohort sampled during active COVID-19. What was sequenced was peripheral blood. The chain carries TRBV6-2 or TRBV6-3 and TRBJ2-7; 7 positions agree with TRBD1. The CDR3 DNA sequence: TGTGCCAGCAGTTACGGGGACAGAAGCTCCTACGAGCAGTACTTC. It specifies CASSYGDRSSYEQYF.